The 21 T cell receptor beta chains presented below share a single source sample, sequenced in a study of Ad26.COV2.S vaccination and SARS-CoV-2 variants. Sequencing used immunoSEQ multiplex PCR; TCRdb keeps in-frame clones, though not all of them. The table shows 290,000 or so clones, with 70% to 90% occurring only once. The treatment: around 19 received Ad26.COV2.S at low or high dose, single or two shots; several received placebo; per-sample allocation not given. After the first vaccine or placebo injection, samples were drawn on day 63. The sequencing used peripheral blood, collected in a trial of Ad26.COV2.S vaccine versus placebo. All receptors come from a person between 18 and 60 years old who received the Ad26.COV2.S COVID-19 vaccine or a placebo.

This chain connects TRBV27 to TRBJ1-2; D uncertain. Germline CDR1 and CDR2: MNHEY and SMNVEV (reference sequence). CDR3 length: 15 amino acids. Trimming shortened V by 2 bases and J by 0 bases, and 10 bases separated the two germline ends. The CDR3 region has the DNA TGTGCCAGCAGTTTAGGAGGCCTGCCTAACTATGGCTACACCTTC. The encoded protein is CASSLGGLPNYGYTF.

This clone is a singleton in its sample. The rearrangement uses TRBV7-9 and TRBJ1-4; 8 bases fit TRBD1. The CDR3 runs to 15 residues. The V and J ends lost 5 bases and 5 bases, in that order; junction bases with no gene match: 7. Per the germline V gene, CDR1 is SEHNR and CDR2 is FQNEAQ (reference sequence). The CDR3 protein is CASSTQGAANEKLFF. CDR3 coding DNA: TGTGCCAGCAGCACCCAGGGGGCTGCGAATGAAAAACTGTTTTTT.

The J gene is TRBJ1-5, the V gene TRBV6-5, with a tentative D call TRBD1 (6 bases). CDR1 and CDR2 from the germline V gene are MNHEY and SVGAGI. V shed 6 bases and J shed 3 bases, with 15 bases lying between them. The CDR3 covers 15 residues. The CDR3 nucleotides read TGTGCCAGCAGGAAACCGACAGGCCTCAATCAGCCCCAGCATTTT. Protein sequence: CASRKPTGLNQPQHF.

This chain connects TRBV5-4 to TRBJ2-3, with unresolved D. This CDR3 spans 13 amino acids. The ends were cut back, 1 base at V and 0 bases at J, with 3 bases in the middle. Germline CDR1 reads SGHNT; CDR2 reads YYREEE (reference sequence). CDR3 in DNA: TGTGCCAGCAGCTTGCCTAGCACAGATACGCAGTATTTT. This translates into CASSLPSTDTQYF.

V gene TRBV5-1 combines with J gene TRBJ1-1, with 8 positions matching TRBD1. The CDR3 sequence is 15 residues long. Germline CDR1 is SGHRS and CDR2 is YFSETQ. Trimming at V came to 5 bases and at J to 3 bases, leaving 9 bases not matched to a gene. CDR3 loop: CASSYARGLDTEAFF. The DNA for the CDR3 is TGCGCCAGCAGTTACGCCAGGGGGCTCGACACTGAAGCTTTCTTT.

The CDR3 region is CAWGRGSTDTQYF. Written as DNA, the CDR3 is TGTGCCTGGGGGCGGGGTAGCACAGATACGCAGTATTTT. This chain connects TRBV30 to TRBJ2-3; a weak D match, TRBD2 (6 bases). The CDR3 has 13 amino acids. Per germline, CDR1 GTSNPN and CDR2 SVGIG (reference sequence). V lost 5 bases, J lost 0 bases, and 9 bases lay in between.

This clone appeared a few times. This chain links TRBV3-1 (or the pseudogene TRBV3-2) with TRBJ1-1; no clear D gene. Trimming shortened V by 0 bases and J by 3 bases, and 2 bases separated the two germline ends. Germline CDR1 and CDR2: LGHDT and YNNKEL (reference sequence). The CDR3 contains 12 residues. CDR3 DNA: TGTGCCAGCAGCCAAGAGTACACTGAAGCTTTCTTT. Translation gives CASSQEYTEAFF.

This clone was observed a single time. This chain links TRBV19 with TRBJ2-2; tentative D call: TRBD2 (5 bases). The CDR3 spans 13 residues. Germline CDR1 LNHDA, CDR2 SQIVND (reference sequence). The germline V and J ends were trimmed by 2 bases and 7 bases, with 8 bases remaining between them. CDR3 residues: CASSITRGGELFF. CDR3 nucleotide sequence: TGTGCCAGTAGTATAACCCGGGGCGGGGAGCTGTTTTTT.

The gene calls are TRBV6-5 and TRBJ2-5; the D gene is possibly TRBD1 (6 bases). The CDR3 length is 16 residues. The V gene lost 2 bases and the J gene lost 0 bases, with 13 bases spanning the gap. Germline V gene data show CDR1 as MNHEY and CDR2 as SVGAGI. The DNA for the CDR3 is TGTGCCAGCAGTTACGGAACAGGGTCATACCAAGAGACCCAGTACTTC. This translates into CASSYGTGSYQETQYF.

V usage is TRBV5-6 and J usage is TRBJ1-2; TRBD1 might be the D (5 bases). CDR1 is SGHDT, CDR2 YYEEEE, per germline. The CDR3 has 14 amino acids. V was clipped by 4 bases and J by 6 bases, with 16 bases between them. Here the CDR3 reads CASSVGRGINGYTF. CDR3 DNA sequence: TGTGCCAGCAGCGTCGGTCGGGGGATAAATGGCTACACCTTC.

The gene calls are TRBV9 and TRBJ2-3; 11 nucleotides align to TRBD2. Losses at the gene ends were 3 bases for V and 0 bases for J; bases not matched to a gene: 9. CDR1 SGDLS and CDR2 YYNGEE come from the germline V gene. The CDR3 sequence is 18 residues long. In nucleotides, the CDR3 is TGTGCCAGCAGCGCAACTAGCGGGGGACCGCGTAGCACAGATACGCAGTATTTT. The encoded protein is CASSATSGGPRSTDTQYF.

The gene calls are TRBV6-5 and TRBJ2-5; TRBD1 might be the D (5 bases). Per germline, CDR1 MNHEY and CDR2 SVGAGI. This CDR3 comprises 13 residues. Between the trimmed V and J ends, which lost 5 bases and 1 base, there was a span of 8 bases. The CDR3 DNA follows: TGTGCCAGCAGTCGGACACGCCAAGAGACCCAGTACTTC. Translating it yields CASSRTRQETQYF.

This clone turned up a few times. V is TRBV30 and J is TRBJ1-6; D is unresolved. The CDR3 has 15 amino acids. The V end lost 0 bases, the J end lost 0 bases, and 6 bases lay between the germline ends. Germline assignment: CDR1 GTSNPN and CDR2 SVGIG (reference sequence). The chain's CDR3 is CAWSVGGSYNSPLHF. The CDR3 nucleotides read TGTGCCTGGAGTGTGGGTGGCTCCTATAATTCACCCCTCCACTTT.

V and J are TRBV6-5 and TRBJ2-3; D unclear. Trimming removed 2 bases from V and 5 bases from J, with 17 bases in between. Germline CDR1 and CDR2: MNHEY and SVGAGI. The CDR3 has 16 amino acids. Written as DNA, the CDR3 is TGTGCCAGCAGTTACGGCCCTACTGGGGAATTAGATACGCAGTATTTT. It yields the protein CASSYGPTGELDTQYF.

J is TRBJ2-2 and V is TRBV4-1; 15 positions agree with TRBD2. Germline V lookup: CDR1 MGHRA, CDR2 YSYEKL. V trimming: 6 bases; J trimming: 7 bases; junction bases outside the gene matches: 6. CDR3 length: 16 residues. The CDR3 sequence: CASRLPGLAGGGELFF. As DNA, the CDR3 is TGCGCCAGCAGACTCCCGGGACTAGCGGGGGGCGGGGAGCTGTTTTTT.

This chain connects TRBV6-5 to TRBJ2-5; D remains ambiguous. The CDR3 consists of 13 residues. CDR1 and CDR2 (germline): MNHEY, SVGAGI. Trimming left V 3 bases short and J 1 base short, with 6 bases between. The CDR3 sequence: CASSYGPQETQYF. CDR3 nucleotide sequence: TGTGCCAGCAGTTATGGCCCCCAAGAGACCCAGTACTTC.

The chain employs TRBV7-3 and TRBJ2-5; TRBD1 matches 11 bases. The CDR3 contains 16 residues. The junction had 9 bases not matched to a gene; V was cut back by 4 bases and J by 5 bases. Germline CDR1 SGHTA, CDR2 FQGTGA. The CDR3 is CASSSGGQGAFETQYF. The CDR3 region has the DNA TGTGCCAGCAGCTCCGGCGGACAGGGGGCATTTGAGACCCAGTACTTC. Filled out from reference TRBV7-3 and TRBJ2-5, the complete variable domain reads GAGVSQTPSNKVTEKGKYVELRCDPISGHTALYWYRQSLGQGPEFLIYFQGTGAADDSGLPNDRFFAVRPEGSVSTLKIQRTERGDSAVYLCASSSGGQGAFETQYFGPGTRLLVL.

The chain combines TRBV5-4 with TRBJ2-6, with D tentatively TRBD1 (6 bases). The CDR3 extends over 13 amino acids. Trimming stripped 5 bases from V and 9 bases from J, with 12 bases between. The germline gives CDR1 SGHNT, CDR2 YYREEE (reference sequence). The CDR3, as DNA: TGTGCCAGCAGATCCGGGACACGCAACGTCCTGACTTTC. Its translation: CASRSGTRNVLTF.

V gene TRBV27 combines with J gene TRBJ2-7; 15 nucleotides align to TRBD2. J lost 0 bases, V lost 5 bases, and 5 bases had no gene match. This CDR3 contains 17 residues. Per the germline V gene, CDR1 is MNHEY and CDR2 is SMNVEV (reference sequence). The CDR3, as DNA: TGTGCCAGCAGTCCCTGGACTAGCGGGAGGGCCTCCTACGAGCAGTACTTC. The encoded protein is CASSPWTSGRASYEQYF.

This rearrangement joins TRBV4-2 to TRBJ1-1; D uncertain. Looked up from germline, CDR1 is LGHNA and CDR2 is YNFKEQ. This CDR3 region has 16 residues. The germline V and J ends were trimmed by 0 bases and 5 bases, with 16 bases remaining between them. CDR3: CASSQDLLRVETEAFF. DNA for the CDR3: TGTGCCAGCAGCCAAGATCTCTTGAGGGTGGAGACTGAAGCTTTCTTT.

The chain has TRBV12-3 or TRBV12-4 and TRBJ1-5; tentative D call: TRBD1 (6 bases). V lost 4 bases and J lost 10, with 14 bases in between. The CDR3 is made up of 13 amino acids. The CDR3 DNA reads as TGTGCCAGCAGTTCCTCGGGGGGCGACCCCCAGCATTTT. Translated, it gives CASSSSGGDPQHF.